This T cell receptor beta chain stems from a study of blood T cell repertoires in COVID-19 (dated by TCRdb to 2020 to 2021). About the full investigation: Collaborator samples came from the United States, Italy and Spain and covered acute and convalescent phases of COVID-19. The prospective study material was composed of cDNA or gDNA derived from T cells, B-cell-depleted T cells, or PBMCs. Subjects who had been exposed to COVID-19, were actively infected with it, or had recovered from it provided the deeply sampled blood TCRbeta repertoires that made up the dataset. The repertoires were released in a freely available public database meant as a resource for research on the immune response to SARS-CoV-2. The samples were drawn from two sources: the first 160 participants of the ongoing ImmuneRACE study, and fewer than 1,500 subjects contributed by 6 global collaborators. A de-identified subject ID, COVID-19 status, age in years and sex were almost always included in the sample metadata. Where available, HLA class I and class II types were obtained from metadata supplied by the sample provider rather than from assay-based typing.

From a lookup of the germline V gene, CDR1 and CDR2 are SNHLY and FYNNEI. From V the trimming removes 0 bases and from J it removes 1 base, while the gene matches leave 4 bases of the junction unaccounted for. The CDR3 runs 16 amino acids, cysteine and phenylalanine included. Solely the CDR3 DNA is kept, with 48 bases framed from the first base. Results and caveats for the whole study, not just this receptor: How much clinical and demographic metadata was included differed by source and by participant, and the metadata was provided uncurated.

Participants in the prospective study were enrolled through a virtual design, were aged roughly 18 to 100 years, and lived in approximately 25 United States geographic areas. In the prospective study, participants were assigned to cohorts based on the clinical history participants reported in a screening survey and a study questionnaire. For ImmuneRACE Cohort 3, a participant was defined as recovered based on two consecutive negative NP/OP PCR tests, clearance by a healthcare professional, or resolution of symptoms. Mobile phlebotomists in the prospective study collected whole blood, serum and a nasopharyngeal or oropharyngeal swab from every participant. Over a roughly 2-month period, participants in the prospective study had the option of providing additional blood draws and questionnaires. Before DNA extraction, prospective study blood samples were shipped either frozen or at room temperature.

The immunoSEQ Assay, a bias-controlled multiplex PCR, was used to amplify TCRbeta CDR3 regions from genomic DNA. Per the authors' processing: The number of nucleated cells in each sample was estimated by amplification of reference gene primers within the assay. To quantify the absolute abundance of each unique TCRbeta CDR3 rearrangement, sequence reads were collapsed and filtered. For each sample, productive Simpson clonality was calculated by taking the square root of Simpson's diversity index across productive rearrangements. TCRdb limited this immuneACCESS table to in-frame rearrangements with V and J called. A share of clones is missing; checked studies link under half to unresolved V genes, and the rest is unexplained. That table furnishes V, J and clone size, whereas the DNA furnished D and trimming. This sample has 370,000 or so clones in its table, and over 75% of those were observed once. The ten largest clones add up to 1.3% of the sample.

With regard to this clone: Which antigen it targets is not known. No much larger clonotype is one base removed from it; base qualities were not supplied.

The rearranged segments are TRBV2 and TRBJ2-3, and 7 bases in between align with TRBD2. The sample taken for sequencing was PBMCs or T cells enriched from blood (not recorded which). The sequence was obtained from a man under 40 who had recovered from COVID-19. Here is the DNA: TGTGCCAGCAGTGAAGCGCATGCGGGGGGCACAGATACGCAGTATTTT. The resulting protein is CASSEAHAGGTDTQYF.